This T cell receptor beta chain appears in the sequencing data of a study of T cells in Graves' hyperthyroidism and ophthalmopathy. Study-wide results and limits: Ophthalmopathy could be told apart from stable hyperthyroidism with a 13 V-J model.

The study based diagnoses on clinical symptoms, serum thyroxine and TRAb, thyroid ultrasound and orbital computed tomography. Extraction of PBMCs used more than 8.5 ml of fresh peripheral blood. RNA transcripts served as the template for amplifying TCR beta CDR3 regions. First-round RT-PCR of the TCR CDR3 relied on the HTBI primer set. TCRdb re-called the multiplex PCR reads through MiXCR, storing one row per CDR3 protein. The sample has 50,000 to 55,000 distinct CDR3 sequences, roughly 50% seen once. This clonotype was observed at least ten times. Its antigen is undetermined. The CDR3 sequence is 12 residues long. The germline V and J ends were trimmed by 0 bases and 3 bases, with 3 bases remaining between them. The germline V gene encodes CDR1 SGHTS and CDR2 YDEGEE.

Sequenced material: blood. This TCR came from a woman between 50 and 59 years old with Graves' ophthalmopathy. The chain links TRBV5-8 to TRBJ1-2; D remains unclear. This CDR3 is CASSLADYGYTF. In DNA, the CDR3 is TGTGCCAGCAGCTTGGCCGACTATGGCTACACCTTC.